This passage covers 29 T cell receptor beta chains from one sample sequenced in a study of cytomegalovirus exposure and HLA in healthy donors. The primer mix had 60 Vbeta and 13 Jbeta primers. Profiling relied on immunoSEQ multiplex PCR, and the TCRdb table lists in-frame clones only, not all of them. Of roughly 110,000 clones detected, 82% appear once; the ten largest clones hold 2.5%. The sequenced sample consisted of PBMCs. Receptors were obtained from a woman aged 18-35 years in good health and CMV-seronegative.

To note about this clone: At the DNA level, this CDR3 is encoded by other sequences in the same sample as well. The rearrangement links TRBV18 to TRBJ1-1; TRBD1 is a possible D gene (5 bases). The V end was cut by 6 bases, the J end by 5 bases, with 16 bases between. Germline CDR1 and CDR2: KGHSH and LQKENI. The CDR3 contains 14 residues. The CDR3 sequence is CASSPLGGETEAFF. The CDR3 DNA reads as TGTGCCAGCTCGCCCCTGGGGGGGGAGACTGAAGCTTTCTTT.

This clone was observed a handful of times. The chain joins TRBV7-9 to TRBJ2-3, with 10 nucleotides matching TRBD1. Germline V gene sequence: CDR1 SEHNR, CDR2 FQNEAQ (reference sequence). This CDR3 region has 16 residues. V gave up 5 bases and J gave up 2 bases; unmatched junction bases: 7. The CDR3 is CASSKGQGLTTDTQYF. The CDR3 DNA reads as TGTGCCAGCAGCAAGGGACAGGGGCTAACCACAGATACGCAGTATTTT.

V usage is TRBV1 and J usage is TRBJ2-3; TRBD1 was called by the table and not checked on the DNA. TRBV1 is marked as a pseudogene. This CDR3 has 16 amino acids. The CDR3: CTEDLPPGTGTDTQYF. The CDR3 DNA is TGCACCGAGGATCTGCCCCCCGGGACAGGCACAGATACGCAGTATTTT.

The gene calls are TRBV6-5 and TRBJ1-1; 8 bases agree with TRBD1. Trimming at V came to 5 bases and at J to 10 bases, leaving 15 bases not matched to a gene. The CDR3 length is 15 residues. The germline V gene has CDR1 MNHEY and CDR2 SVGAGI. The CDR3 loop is CASSPTGTGPRGAFF. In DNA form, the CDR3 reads TGTGCCAGCAGTCCTACCGGGACAGGACCCCGGGGAGCTTTCTTT.

In nucleotides, the CDR3 is TGTGCCTGGAGTCCAGACGAAACAGGCGCCTCCTATGGCTACACCTTC. Residues: CAWSPDETGASYGYTF. The V and J genes are TRBV30 and TRBJ1-2; tentatively, D is TRBD1 (5 bases). The CDR3 is 16 residues long. Germline V lookup: CDR1 GTSNPN, CDR2 SVGIG (reference sequence). The germline V and J ends were trimmed by 2 bases and 4 bases, with 20 bases remaining between them.

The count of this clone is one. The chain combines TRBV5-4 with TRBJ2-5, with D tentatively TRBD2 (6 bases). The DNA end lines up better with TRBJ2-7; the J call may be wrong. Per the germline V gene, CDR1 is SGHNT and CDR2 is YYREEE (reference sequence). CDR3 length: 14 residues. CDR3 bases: TGTGCCAGCAGCCCGGGAGACCGTGTTTACGAGCAGTACTTC. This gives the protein CASSPGDRVYEQYF.

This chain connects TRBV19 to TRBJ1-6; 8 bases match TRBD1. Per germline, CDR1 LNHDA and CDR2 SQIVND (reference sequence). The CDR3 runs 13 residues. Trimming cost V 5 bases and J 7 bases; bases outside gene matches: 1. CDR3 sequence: CASSRQGNSPLHF. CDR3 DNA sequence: TGTGCCAGTAGTCGACAGGGGAATTCACCCCTCCACTTT.

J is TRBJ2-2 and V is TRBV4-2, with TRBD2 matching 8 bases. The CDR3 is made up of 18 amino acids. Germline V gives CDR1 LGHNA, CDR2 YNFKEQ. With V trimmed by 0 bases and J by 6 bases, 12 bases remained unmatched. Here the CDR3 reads CASSQENPITSGAGELFF. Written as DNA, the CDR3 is TGTGCCAGCAGCCAAGAAAACCCCATAACTAGCGGAGCCGGGGAGCTGTTTTTT.

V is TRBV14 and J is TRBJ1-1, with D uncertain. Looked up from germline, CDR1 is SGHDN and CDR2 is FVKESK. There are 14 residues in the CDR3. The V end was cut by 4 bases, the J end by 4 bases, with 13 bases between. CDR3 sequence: CASSPWSGSTEAFF. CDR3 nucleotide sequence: TGTGCCAGCAGCCCATGGTCCGGGAGCACTGAAGCTTTCTTT. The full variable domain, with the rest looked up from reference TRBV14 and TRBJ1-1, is EAGVTQFPSHSVIEKGQTVTLRCDPISGHDNLYWYRRVMGKEIKFLLHFVKESKQDESGMPNNRFLAERTGGTYSTLKVQPAELEDSGVYFCASSPWSGSTEAFFGQGTRLTVV.

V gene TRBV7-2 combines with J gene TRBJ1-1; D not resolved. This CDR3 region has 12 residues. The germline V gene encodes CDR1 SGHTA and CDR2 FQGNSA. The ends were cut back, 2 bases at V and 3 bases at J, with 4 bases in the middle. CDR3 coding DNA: TGTGCCAGCAGCTTACTCGACACTGAAGCTTTCTTT. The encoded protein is CASSLLDTEAFF.

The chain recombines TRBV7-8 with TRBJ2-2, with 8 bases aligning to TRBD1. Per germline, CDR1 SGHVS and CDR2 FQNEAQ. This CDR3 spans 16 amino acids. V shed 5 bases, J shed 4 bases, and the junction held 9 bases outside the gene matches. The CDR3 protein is CASSIGQGPSTGELFF. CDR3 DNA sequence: TGTGCCAGCAGCATAGGACAGGGACCCAGCACCGGGGAGCTGTTTTTT.

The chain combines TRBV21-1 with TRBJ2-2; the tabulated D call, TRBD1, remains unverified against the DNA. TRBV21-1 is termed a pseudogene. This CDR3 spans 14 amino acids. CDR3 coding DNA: TGTGCCAGCAGTCCGGACAGCAACACCGGGGAGCTGTTTTTT. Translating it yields CASSPDSNTGELFF.

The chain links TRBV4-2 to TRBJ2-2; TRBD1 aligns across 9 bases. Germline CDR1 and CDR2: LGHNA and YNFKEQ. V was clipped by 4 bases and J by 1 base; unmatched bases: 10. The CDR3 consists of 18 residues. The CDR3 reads CASSRERGQGMNTGELFF. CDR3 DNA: TGTGCCAGCAGCCGAGAGAGAGGACAGGGGATGAACACCGGGGAGCTGTTTTTT.

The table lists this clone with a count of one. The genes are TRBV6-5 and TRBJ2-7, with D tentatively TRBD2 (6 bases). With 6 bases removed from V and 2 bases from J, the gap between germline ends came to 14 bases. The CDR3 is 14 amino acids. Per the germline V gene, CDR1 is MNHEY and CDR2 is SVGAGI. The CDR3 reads CASRSDGLTYEQYF. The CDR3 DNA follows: TGTGCCAGCAGATCCGACGGACTAACCTACGAGCAGTACTTC.

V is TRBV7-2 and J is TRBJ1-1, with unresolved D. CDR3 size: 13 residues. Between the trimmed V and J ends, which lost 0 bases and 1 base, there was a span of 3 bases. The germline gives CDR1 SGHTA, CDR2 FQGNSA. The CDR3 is CASSLARNTEAFF. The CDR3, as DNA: TGTGCCAGCAGCTTAGCGAGGAACACTGAAGCTTTCTTT.

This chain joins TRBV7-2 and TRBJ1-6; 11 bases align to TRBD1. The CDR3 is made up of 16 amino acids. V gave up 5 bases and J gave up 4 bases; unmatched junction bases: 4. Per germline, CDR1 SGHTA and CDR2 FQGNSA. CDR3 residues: CASSTGTGGYNSPLHF. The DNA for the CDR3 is TGTGCCAGCAGCACGGGGACAGGGGGATATAATTCACCCCTCCACTTT.

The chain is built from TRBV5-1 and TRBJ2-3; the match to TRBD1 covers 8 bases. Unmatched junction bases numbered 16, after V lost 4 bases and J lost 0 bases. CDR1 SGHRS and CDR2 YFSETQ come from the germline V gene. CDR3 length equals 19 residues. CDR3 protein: CASSRTGTGGPSSTDTQYF. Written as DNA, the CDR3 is TGCGCCAGCAGCAGGACCGGGACAGGCGGCCCGTCTAGCACAGATACGCAGTATTTT.

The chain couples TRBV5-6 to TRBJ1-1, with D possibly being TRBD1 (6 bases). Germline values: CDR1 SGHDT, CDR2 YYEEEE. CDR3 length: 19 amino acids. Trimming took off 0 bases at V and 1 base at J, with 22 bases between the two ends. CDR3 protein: CASSLARAGRGTRNTEAFF. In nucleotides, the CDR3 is TGTGCCAGCAGCTTGGCTCGGGCGGGTAGGGGGACGAGGAACACTGAAGCTTTCTTT.

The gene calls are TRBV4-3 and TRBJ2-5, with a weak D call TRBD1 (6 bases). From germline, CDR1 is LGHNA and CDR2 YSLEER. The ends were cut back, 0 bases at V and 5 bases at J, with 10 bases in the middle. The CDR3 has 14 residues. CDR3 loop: CASSQDLRGETQYF. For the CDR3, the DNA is TGCGCCAGCAGCCAAGATTTGAGGGGGGAGACCCAGTACTTC.

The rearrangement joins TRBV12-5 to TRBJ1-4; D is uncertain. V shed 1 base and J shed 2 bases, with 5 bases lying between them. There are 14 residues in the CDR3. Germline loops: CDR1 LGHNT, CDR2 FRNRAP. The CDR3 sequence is CASGLGRTNEKLFF. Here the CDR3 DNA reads TGTGCTAGTGGTTTGGGCCGGACTAATGAAAAACTGTTTTTT.

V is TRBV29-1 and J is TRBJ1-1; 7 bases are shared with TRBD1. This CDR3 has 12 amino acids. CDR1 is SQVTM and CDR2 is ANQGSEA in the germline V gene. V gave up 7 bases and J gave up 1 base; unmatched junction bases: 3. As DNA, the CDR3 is TGCAGCGCAGGGGGTCCGAACACTGAAGCTTTCTTT. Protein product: CSAGGPNTEAFF. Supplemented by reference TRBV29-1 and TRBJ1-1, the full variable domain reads SAVISQKPSRDICQRGTSLTIQCQVDSQVTMMFWYRQQPGQSLTLIATANQGSEATYESGFVIDKFPISRPNLTFSTLTVSNMSPEDSSIYLCSAGGPNTEAFFGQGTRLTVV.

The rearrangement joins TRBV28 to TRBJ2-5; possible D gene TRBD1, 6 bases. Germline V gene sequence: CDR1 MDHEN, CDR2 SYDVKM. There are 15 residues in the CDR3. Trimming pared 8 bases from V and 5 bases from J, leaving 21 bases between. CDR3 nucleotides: TGTGCCAGCGATGTGTCAGGGGTCATGGTCGAGACCCAGTACTTC. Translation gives CASDVSGVMVETQYF.

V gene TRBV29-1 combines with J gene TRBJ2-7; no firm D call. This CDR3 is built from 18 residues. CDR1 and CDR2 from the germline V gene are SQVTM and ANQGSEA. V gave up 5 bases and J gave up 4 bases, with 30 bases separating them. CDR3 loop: CSVIVPKNTVGSTYEQYV. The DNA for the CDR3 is TGCAGCGTTATAGTTCCAAAGAATACAGTCGGATCTACGTACGAGCAGTACGTC.

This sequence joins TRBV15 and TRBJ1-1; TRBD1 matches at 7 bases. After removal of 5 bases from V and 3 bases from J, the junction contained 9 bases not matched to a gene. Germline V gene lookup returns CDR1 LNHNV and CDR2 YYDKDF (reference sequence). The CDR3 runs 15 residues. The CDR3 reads CATSRLRDSDTEAFF. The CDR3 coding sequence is TGTGCCACCAGCCGACTTCGGGACAGCGACACTGAAGCTTTCTTT. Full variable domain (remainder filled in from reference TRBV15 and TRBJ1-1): DAMVIQNPRYQVTQFGKPVTLSCSQTLNHNVMYWYQQKSSQAPKLLFHYYDKDFNNEADTPDNFQSRRPNTSFCFLDIRSPGLGDTAMYLCATSRLRDSDTEAFFGQGTRLTVV.

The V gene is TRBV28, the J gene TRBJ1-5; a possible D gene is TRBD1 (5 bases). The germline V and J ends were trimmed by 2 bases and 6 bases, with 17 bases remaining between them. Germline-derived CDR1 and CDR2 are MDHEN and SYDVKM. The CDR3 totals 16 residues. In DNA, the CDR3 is TGTGCCAGCAGTTTAGTGGGGAGCGGGGCCGGTCAGCCCCAGCATTTT. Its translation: CASSLVGSGAGQPQHF. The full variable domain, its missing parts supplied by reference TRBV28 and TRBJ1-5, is DVKVTQSSRYLVKRTGEKVFLECVQDMDHENMFWYRQDPGLGLRLIYFSYDVKMKEKGDIPEGYSVSREKKERFSLILESASTNQTSMYLCASSLVGSGAGQPQHFGDGTRLSIL.

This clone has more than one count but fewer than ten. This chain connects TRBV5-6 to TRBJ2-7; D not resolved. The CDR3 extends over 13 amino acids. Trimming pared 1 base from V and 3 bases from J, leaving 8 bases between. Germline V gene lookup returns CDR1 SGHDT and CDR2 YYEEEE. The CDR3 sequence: CASSLNRHYEQYF. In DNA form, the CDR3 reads TGTGCCAGCAGCTTGAACAGACACTACGAGCAGTACTTC.

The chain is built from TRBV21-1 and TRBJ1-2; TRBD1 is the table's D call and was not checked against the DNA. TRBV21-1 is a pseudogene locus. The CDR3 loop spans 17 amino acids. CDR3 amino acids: CASSTLDTQGAGYGYTF. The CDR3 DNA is TGTGCCAGCAGCACCCTAGACACCCAAGGGGCAGGCTATGGCTACACCTTC.

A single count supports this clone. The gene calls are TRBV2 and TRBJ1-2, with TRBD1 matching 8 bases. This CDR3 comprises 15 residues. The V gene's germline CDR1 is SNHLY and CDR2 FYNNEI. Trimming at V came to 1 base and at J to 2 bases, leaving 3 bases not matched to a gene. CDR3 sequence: CASSEENRGNYGYTF. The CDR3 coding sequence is TGTGCCAGCAGTGAAGAAAACAGGGGGAACTATGGCTACACCTTC.

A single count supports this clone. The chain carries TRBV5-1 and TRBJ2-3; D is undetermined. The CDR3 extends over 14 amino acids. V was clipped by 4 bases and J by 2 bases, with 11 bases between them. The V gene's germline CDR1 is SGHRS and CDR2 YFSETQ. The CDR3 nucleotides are TGCGCCAGCAGCCGACAAGACCCCACAGATACGCAGTATTTT. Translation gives CASSRQDPTDTQYF.